One sample yielded the 10 T cell receptor beta chains listed below, sequenced in a study of beta chain features in type 1 diabetes. Findings and limits, study-wide: Shortening that was moderate but significant affected the TCRB CDR3s of Type 1 diabetes patients in all four CD4+ subsets.

Expressed TCRB transcripts were sequenced because the isolated RNA had all been reverse transcribed beforehand. Clones were read by immunoSEQ multiplex PCR, and TCRdb kept only the in-frame ones, dropping some. Among some 350,000 clones listed, approximately 13% were seen once. These receptors are not linked to any known antigen. The sequencing input was naive CD4+ T cells from blood. These receptors all stem from a woman aged 18-29 years with type 1 diabetes.

This clone was picked up a small number of times. The gene calls are TRBV29-1 and TRBJ2-2, with 7 bases matching TRBD1. The junction had 14 bases not matched to a gene; V was cut back by 4 bases and J by 6 bases. Germline CDR1 is SQVTM and CDR2 is ANQGSEA. The CDR3 runs to 16 residues. The CDR3 spells CSVAEGARTRPGELFF. CDR3 in DNA: TGCAGCGTTGCAGAGGGGGCGCGGACAAGGCCCGGGGAGCTGTTTTTT.

This clone was counted a few times. V gene TRBV5-8 combines with J gene TRBJ2-3, with a possible D match to TRBD2 (5 bases). Germline V gives CDR1 SGHTS, CDR2 YDEGEE. V shed 1 base and J shed 3 bases, with 12 bases lying between them. The CDR3 loop spans 15 amino acids. The CDR3 protein is CASSLYGVGTDTQYF. In DNA form, the CDR3 reads TGTGCCAGCAGCTTGTACGGGGTTGGTACAGATACGCAGTATTTT.

This clone was observed a handful of times. The chain links TRBV18 to TRBJ2-1; the D is unclear. Germline CDR1 is KGHSH and CDR2 is LQKENI. V was shortened by 3 bases and J by 6 bases, with 15 bases between the two germline ends. CDR3 length: 15 amino acids. CDR3 DNA sequence: TGTGCCAGCTCACCGGGCGCCCGCCGCGCCAATGAGCAGTTCTTC. Translating gives CASSPGARRANEQFF.

The sample holds a few counts of this clone. The V and J genes are TRBV9 and TRBJ2-5; the D gene is possibly TRBD2 (7 bases). Looked up from germline, CDR1 is SGDLS and CDR2 is YYNGEE. The V gene lost 3 bases and the J gene lost 2 bases, with 20 bases spanning the gap. This CDR3 contains 17 residues. This chain's CDR3 is CASSAGALASGQETQYF. The CDR3 bases are TGTGCCAGCAGCGCGGGGGCTCTGGCTAGCGGTCAAGAGACCCAGTACTTC. Variable domain in full (rest from reference TRBV9 and TRBJ2-5): DSGVTQTPKHLITATGQRVTLRCSPRSGDLSVYWYQQSLDQGLQFLIQYYNGEERAKGNILERFSAQQFPDLHSELNLSSLELGDSALYFCASSAGALASGQETQYFGPGTRLLVL.

The V and J genes are TRBV30 and TRBJ1-2; no firm D call. The CDR3 has 17 amino acids. CDR1 is GTSNPN, CDR2 SVGIG, per germline (reference sequence). Between the trimmed V and J ends, which lost 2 bases and 4 bases, there was a span of 23 bases. The CDR3 spells CAWSFPGLTYTTYGYTF. CDR3 DNA: TGTGCCTGGAGTTTCCCGGGTCTGACCTATACCACCTATGGCTACACCTTC.

This chain connects TRBV29-1 to TRBJ1-2, with 7 positions matching TRBD1. V shed 4 bases and J 0 bases; nucleotides not matched to a gene: 2. The V gene's germline CDR1 is SQVTM and CDR2 ANQGSEA. The CDR3 is 13 residues long. The CDR3 loop is CSVVGTANYGYTF. The CDR3 coding sequence is TGCAGCGTTGTTGGGACAGCTAACTATGGCTACACCTTC.

This clone occurred a few times. V usage is TRBV27 and J usage is TRBJ2-7; maybe TRBD1 (5 bases). The CDR3 has 12 amino acids. V was clipped by 2 bases and J by 6 bases, with 8 bases between them. Germline V lookup: CDR1 MNHEY, CDR2 SMNVEV (reference sequence). This CDR3 reads CASSLEGAEQYF. DNA for the CDR3: TGTGCCAGCAGTTTAGAAGGGGCCGAGCAGTACTTC.

The gene calls are TRBV29-1 and TRBJ2-2; 7 bases map to TRBD2. Germline loops: CDR1 SQVTM, CDR2 ANQGSEA. V was clipped by 3 bases and J by 6 bases; unmatched bases: 4. This CDR3 spans 13 amino acids. This CDR3 is CSVESGKAGELFF. The CDR3 region has the DNA TGCAGCGTTGAGAGCGGGAAGGCCGGGGAGCTGTTTTTT.

This clone showed up just a few times. The genes are TRBV5-1 and TRBJ2-5; 8 bases map to TRBD1. There are 15 residues in the CDR3. V dropped 4 bases and J dropped 5; count of bases not matched to a gene: 10. CDR1 and CDR2 from the germline V gene are SGHRS and YFSETQ. The CDR3 DNA reads as TGCGCCAGCAGCCTGTGGCAGGGGGCAAGGGAGACCCAGTACTTC. It specifies CASSLWQGARETQYF.

Here the CDR3 reads CASSSPLAGGFRITDTQYF. The CDR3 DNA is TGTGCCAGCAGCTCACCGCTGGCGGGAGGGTTTCGTATAACAGATACGCAGTATTTT. The chain links TRBV11-3 to TRBJ2-3; TRBD2 matches 9 bases. Trimming cost V 4 bases and J 3 bases; bases outside gene matches: 17. The V gene's germline CDR1 is SGHNT and CDR2 YENEEA. The CDR3 is 19 residues long.